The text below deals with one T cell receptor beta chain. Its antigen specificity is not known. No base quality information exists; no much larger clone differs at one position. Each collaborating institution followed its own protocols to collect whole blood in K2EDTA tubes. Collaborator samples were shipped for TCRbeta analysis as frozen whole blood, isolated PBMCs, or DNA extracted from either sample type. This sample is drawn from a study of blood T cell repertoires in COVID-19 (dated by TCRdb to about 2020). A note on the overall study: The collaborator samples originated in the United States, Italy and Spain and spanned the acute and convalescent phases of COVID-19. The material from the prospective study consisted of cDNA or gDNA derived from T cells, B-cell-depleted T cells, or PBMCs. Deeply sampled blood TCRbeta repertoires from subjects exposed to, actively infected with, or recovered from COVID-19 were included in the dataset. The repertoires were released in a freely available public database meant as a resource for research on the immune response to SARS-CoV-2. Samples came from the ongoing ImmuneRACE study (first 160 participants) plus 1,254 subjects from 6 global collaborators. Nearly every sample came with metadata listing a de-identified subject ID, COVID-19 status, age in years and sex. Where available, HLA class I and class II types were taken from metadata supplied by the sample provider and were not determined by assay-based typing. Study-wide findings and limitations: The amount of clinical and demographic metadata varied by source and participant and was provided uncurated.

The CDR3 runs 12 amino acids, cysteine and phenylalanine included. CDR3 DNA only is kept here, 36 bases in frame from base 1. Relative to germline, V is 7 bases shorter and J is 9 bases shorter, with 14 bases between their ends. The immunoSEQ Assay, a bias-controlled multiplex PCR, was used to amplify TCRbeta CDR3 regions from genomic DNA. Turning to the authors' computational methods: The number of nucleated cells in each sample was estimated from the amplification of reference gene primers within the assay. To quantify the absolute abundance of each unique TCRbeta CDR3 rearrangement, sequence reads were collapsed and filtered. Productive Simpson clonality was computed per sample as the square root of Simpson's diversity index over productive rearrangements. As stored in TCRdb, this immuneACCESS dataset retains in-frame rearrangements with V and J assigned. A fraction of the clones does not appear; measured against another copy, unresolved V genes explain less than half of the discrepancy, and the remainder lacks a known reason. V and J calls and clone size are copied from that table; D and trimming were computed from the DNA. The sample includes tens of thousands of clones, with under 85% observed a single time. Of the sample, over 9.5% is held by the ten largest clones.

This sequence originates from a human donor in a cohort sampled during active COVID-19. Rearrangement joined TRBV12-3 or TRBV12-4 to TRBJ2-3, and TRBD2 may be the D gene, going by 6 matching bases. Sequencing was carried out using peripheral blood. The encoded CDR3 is CASKRRGRTQYF. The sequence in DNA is TGTGCCAGCAAAAGACGGGGGAGGACGCAGTATTTT.